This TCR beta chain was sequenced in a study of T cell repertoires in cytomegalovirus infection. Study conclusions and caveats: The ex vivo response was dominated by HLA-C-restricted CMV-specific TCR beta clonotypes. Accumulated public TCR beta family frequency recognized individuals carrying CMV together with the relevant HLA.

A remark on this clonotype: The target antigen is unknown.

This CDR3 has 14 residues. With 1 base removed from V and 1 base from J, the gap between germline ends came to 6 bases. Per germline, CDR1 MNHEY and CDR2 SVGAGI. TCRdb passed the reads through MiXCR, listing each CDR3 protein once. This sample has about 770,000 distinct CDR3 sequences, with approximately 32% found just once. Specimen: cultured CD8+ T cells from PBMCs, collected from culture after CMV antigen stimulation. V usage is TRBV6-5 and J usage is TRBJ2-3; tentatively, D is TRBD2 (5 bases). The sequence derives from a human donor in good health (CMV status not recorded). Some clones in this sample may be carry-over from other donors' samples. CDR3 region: CASSYYGGTDTQYF. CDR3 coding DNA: TGTGCCAGCAGTTACTACGGGGGCACAGATACGCAGTATTTT.